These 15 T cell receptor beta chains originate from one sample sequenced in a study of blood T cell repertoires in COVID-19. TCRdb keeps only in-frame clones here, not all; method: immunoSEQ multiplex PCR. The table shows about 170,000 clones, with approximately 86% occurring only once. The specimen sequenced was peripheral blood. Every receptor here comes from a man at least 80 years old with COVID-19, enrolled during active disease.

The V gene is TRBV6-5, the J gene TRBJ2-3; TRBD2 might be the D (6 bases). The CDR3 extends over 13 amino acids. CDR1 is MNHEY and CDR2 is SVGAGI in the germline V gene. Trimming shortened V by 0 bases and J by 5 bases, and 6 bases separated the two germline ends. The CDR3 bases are TGTGCCAGCAGTTACTCCGGGGGAGATACGCAGTATTTT. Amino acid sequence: CASSYSGGDTQYF.

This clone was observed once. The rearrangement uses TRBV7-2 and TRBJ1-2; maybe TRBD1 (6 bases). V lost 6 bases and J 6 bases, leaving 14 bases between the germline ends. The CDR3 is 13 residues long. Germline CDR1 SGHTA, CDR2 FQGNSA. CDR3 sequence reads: CASSLGGRDGYTF. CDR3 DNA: TGTGCCAGCAGTCTTGGGGGCAGGGATGGCTACACCTTC.

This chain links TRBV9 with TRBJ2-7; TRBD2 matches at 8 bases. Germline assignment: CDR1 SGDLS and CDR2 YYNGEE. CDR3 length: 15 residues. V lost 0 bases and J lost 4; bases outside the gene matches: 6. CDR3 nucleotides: TGTGCCAGCAGCGTAGCCGCGCGGGGGGTTTACGAGCAGTACTTC. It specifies CASSVAARGVYEQYF. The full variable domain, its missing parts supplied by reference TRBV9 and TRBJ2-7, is DSGVTQTPKHLITATGQRVTLRCSPRSGDLSVYWYQQSLDQGLQFLIQYYNGEERAKGNILERFSAQQFPDLHSELNLSSLELGDSALYFCASSVAARGVYEQYFGPGTRLTVT.

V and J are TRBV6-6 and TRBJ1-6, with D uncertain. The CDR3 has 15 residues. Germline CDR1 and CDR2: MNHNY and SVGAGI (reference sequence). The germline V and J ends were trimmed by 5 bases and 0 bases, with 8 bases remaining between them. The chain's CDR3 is CASSAPGSYNSPLHF. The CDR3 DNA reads TGTGCCAGCAGTGCCCCGGGCTCCTATAATTCACCCCTCCACTTT.

The CDR3 sequence is CASSSQPENTEAFF. The CDR3 coding sequence is TGCGCCAGCAGCTCCCAACCAGAGAACACTGAAGCTTTCTTT. The genes are TRBV5-1 and TRBJ1-1; D ambiguous. Germline CDR1 reads SGHRS; CDR2 reads YFSETQ. With 3 bases removed from V and 1 base from J, the gap between germline ends came to 10 bases. This CDR3 is built from 14 residues.

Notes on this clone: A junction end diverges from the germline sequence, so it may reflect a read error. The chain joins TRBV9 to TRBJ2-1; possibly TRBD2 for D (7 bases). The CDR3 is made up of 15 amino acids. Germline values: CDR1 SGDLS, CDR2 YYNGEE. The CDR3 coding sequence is TGTGCCAGCAGCGTCCGGGGGGACATTTACAATAAGCAGTTCTTC. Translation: CASSVRGDIYNKQFF.

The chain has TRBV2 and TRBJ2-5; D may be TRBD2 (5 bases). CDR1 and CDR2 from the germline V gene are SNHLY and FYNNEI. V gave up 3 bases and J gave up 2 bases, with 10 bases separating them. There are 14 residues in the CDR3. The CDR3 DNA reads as TGTGCCAGCAGTGAGGAGGTCAATCAAGAGACCCAGTACTTC. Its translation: CASSEEVNQETQYF.

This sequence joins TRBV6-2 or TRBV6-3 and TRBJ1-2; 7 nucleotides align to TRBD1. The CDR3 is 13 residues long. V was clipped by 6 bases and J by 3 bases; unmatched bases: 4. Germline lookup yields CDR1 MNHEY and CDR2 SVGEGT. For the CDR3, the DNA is TGTGCCAGCAGCCAAACAGGGGACTATGGCTACACCTTC. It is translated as CASSQTGDYGYTF.

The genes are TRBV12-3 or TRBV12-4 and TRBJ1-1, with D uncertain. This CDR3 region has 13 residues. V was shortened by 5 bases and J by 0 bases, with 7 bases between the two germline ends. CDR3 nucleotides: TGTGCCAGCAGTCCCGGGATGAACACTGAAGCTTTCTTT. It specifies CASSPGMNTEAFF.

The CDR3 loop is CASSVLTSGYNEQFF. CDR3 nucleotides: TGTGCCAGCAGCGTGTTGACTAGCGGCTACAATGAGCAGTTCTTC. The chain is built from TRBV9 and TRBJ2-1, with 9 bases aligning to TRBD2. The ends lost 2 bases at V and 3 bases at J; junction bases unmatched: 3. The CDR3 totals 15 residues. The germline V gene has CDR1 SGDLS and CDR2 YYNGEE.

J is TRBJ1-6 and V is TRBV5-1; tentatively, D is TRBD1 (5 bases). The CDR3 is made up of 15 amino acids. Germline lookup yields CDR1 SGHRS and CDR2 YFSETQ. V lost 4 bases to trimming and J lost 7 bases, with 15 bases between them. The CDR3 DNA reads TGCGCCAGCAGCGCGAGGACGGGGGGGAATTCACCCCTCCACTTT. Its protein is CASSARTGGNSPLHF.

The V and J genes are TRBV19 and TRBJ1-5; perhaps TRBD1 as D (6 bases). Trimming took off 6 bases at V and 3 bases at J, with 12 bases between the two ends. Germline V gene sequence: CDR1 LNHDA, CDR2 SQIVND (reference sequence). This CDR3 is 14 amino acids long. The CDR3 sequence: CASSMGQLNQPQHF. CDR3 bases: TGTGCCAGTAGCATGGGACAACTCAATCAGCCCCAGCATTTT.

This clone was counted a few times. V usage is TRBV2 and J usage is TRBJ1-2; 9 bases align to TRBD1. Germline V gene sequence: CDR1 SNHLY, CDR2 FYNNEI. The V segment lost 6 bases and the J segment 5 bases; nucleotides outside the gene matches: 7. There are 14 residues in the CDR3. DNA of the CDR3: TGTGCCAGCAGCGGAGGGACAGGGAGATATGGCTACACCTTC. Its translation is CASSGGTGRYGYTF. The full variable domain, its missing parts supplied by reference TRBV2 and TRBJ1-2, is EPEVTQTPSHQVTQMGQEVILRCVPISNHLYFYWYRQILGQKVEFLVSFYNNEISEKSEIFDDQFSVERPDGSNFTLKIRSTKLEDSAMYFCASSGGTGRYGYTFGSGTRLTVV.

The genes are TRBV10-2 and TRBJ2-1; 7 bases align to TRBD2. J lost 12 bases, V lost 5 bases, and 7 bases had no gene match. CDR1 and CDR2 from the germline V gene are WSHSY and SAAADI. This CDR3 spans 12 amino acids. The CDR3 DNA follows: TGCGCCAGCAGTTCAGCCGGGACTACGCAGTTCTTC. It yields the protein CASSSAGTTQFF.

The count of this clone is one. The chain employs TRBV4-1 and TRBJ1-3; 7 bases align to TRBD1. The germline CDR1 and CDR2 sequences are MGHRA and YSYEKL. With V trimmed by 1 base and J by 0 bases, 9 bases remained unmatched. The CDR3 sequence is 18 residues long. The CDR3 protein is CASSQAFDPGGSGNTIYF. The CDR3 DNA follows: TGCGCCAGCAGCCAAGCATTTGACCCAGGGGGCTCTGGAAACACCATATATTTT.